Reported below is one T cell receptor (beta chain). Original methodology: Estimated nucleated cell counts came from reference gene primer amplification. Sequencing was performed with immunoSEQ multiplex PCR; in TCRdb, only in-frame clones are kept and a portion is missing. Clone size and the V and J calls come from that table; the DNA yielded D and trimming. The data show 95,000 to 110,000 clones, with more than 75% seen just once and more than 10% held by the top ten. Looked up from germline, CDR1 is SNHLY and CDR2 is FYNNEI. V dropped 6 bases and J dropped 3; count of bases not matched to a gene: 4. The CDR3 sequence is 14 residues long. This sample was included in a study of blood T cell repertoires in COVID-19. About the research overall: Acute and convalescent COVID-19 samples came from the United States, Italy and Spain. From T cells, B-cell-depleted T cells, or PBMCs came the material, which was cDNA or gDNA.

The V call is TRBV2, the J call TRBJ1-2; 10 bases are shared with TRBD1. The sequence was obtained from a human donor in a cohort sampled during active COVID-19. The sample taken for sequencing was peripheral blood. The CDR3 spells CASRLGTGDYGYTF. CDR3 nucleotides: TGTGCCAGCAGACTAGGGACAGGGGACTATGGCTACACCTTC.